The T cell receptor beta chain under discussion was sequenced for a study of T cell repertoires in cytomegalovirus infection (dated by TCRdb to about 2019). For the study in its entirety: Donor HLA type was relevant to the analysis, as public TCR beta signatures indicated carriage of CMV infection together with the matching HLA type.

This clonotype was counted a few times. What this receptor recognizes is not known. No much larger clonotype is one base removed from it; base qualities were not supplied. The data were produced on an Illumina HiSeq 1500. The raw public data were reprocessed by TCRdb itself: fastp quality trimming at Q25, MiXCR clonotype calling, in-frame beta chains only. Identical CDR3 protein sequences are pooled into one entry, listed with their most common genes and DNA. The sample profile shows 100,000 to 150,000 distinct CDR3 sequences; approximately 8.8% of them were found once. Jointly, the top ten make up roughly a tenth of the sample. Trimming accounts for 5 bases at V and 6 bases at J, while the number of junction bases matched to no gene is 7. The CDR3 goes from the cysteine to the phenylalanine over 14 residues. Only CDR3 DNA remains: 42 bases, in frame from the first base. CDR1 and CDR2, per the germline V gene (reference sequence), are DFQATT and SNEGSKA.

Overall results and qualifications from the work: Cumulative frequency of public TCR beta family members discriminated carriers of CMV infection plus the relevant HLA type in this cohort and an independent roughly 340-donor cohort. The ex vivo response was dominated by HLA-C-restricted CMV-specific TCR beta clonotypes, which also provided the single most frequent clonotype in two of eight donors.

The sample was PBMCs. The TCR sequence derives from a human donor in good health (CMV status not recorded). Some clones in this sample may be carry-over from other donors' samples. Recombination linked TRBV20-1 to TRBJ1-5; TRBD1 matches 10 bases in the middle. The bases are TGCAGTGCTCGGACAGGGGGTACCAGTCAGCCCCAGCATTTT. Translation gives CSARTGGTSQPQHF.